The source of this T cell receptor beta chain is a study of cytomegalovirus exposure and HLA in healthy donors. TCRdb's copy holds only in-frame clones and misses some; the assay was immunoSEQ multiplex PCR. The sample lists about 56,000 clones, approximately 95% occurring once. Trimming left V 5 bases short and J 5 bases short, with 12 bases between. Per germline, CDR1 SNHLY and CDR2 FYNNEI. The CDR3 contains 14 residues. The sequenced sample consisted of PBMCs. The source is a woman under 30 in good health and CMV-seronegative. This sequence joins TRBV2 and TRBJ1-4; D is uncertain. This chain's CDR3 is CASSTTGWNEKLFF. The CDR3 DNA is TGTGCCAGCAGTACCACGGGGTGGAATGAAAAACTGTTTTTT.